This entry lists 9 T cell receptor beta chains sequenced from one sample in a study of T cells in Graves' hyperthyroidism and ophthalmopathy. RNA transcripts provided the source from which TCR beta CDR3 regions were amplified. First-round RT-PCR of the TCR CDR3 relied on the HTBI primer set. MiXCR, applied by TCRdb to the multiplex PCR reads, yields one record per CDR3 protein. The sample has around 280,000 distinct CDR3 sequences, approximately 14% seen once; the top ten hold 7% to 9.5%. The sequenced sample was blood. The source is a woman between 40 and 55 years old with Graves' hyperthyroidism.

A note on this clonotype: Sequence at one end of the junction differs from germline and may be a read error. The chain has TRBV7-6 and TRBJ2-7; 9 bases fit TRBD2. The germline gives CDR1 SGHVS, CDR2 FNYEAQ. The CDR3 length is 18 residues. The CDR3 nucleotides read TGTGCCAGCAGCTTAGGAGTTGATAGCGGGAGTTTTTCCTACGGGCAGTACTTC. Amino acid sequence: CASSLGVDSGSFSYGQYF.

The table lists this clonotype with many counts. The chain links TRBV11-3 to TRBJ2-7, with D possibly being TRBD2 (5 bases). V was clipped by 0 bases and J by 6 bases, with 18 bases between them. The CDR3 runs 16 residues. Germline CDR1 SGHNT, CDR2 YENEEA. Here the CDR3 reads CASSLDGGLAVSEQYF. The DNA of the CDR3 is TGTGCCAGCAGCTTAGACGGTGGGCTAGCTGTTAGCGAGCAGTACTTC.

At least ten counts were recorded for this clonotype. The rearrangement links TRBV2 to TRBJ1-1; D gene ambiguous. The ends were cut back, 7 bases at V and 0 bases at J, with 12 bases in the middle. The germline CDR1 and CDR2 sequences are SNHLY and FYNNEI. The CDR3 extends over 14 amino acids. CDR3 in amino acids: CASTFGRMNTEAFF. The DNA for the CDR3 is TGTGCCAGCACTTTCGGCAGGATGAACACTGAAGCTTTCTTT. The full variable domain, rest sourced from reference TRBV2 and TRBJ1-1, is EPEVTQTPSHQVTQMGQEVILRCVPISNHLYFYWYRQILGQKVEFLVSFYNNEISEKSEIFDDQFSVERPDGSNFTLKIRSTKLEDSAMYFCASTFGRMNTEAFFGQGTRLTVV.

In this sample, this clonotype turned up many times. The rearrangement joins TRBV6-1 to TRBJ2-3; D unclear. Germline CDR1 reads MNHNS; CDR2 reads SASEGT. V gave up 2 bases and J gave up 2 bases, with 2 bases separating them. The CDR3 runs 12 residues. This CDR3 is CASSELTDTQYF. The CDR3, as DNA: TGTGCCAGCAGTGAACTCACAGATACGCAGTATTTT.

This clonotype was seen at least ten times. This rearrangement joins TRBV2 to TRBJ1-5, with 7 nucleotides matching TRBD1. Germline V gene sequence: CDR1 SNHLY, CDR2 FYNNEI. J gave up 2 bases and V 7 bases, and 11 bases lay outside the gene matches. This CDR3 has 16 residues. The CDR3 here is CASTTTGTARNQPQHF. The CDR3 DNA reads TGTGCCAGCACTACTACCGGGACAGCCCGCAATCAGCCCCAGCATTTT.

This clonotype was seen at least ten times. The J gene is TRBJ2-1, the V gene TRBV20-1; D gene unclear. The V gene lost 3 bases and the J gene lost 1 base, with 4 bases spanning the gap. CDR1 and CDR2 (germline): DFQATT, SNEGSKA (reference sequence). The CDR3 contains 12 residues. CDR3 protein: CSARGSYNEQFF. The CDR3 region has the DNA TGCAGTGCTAGGGGTTCCTACAATGAGCAGTTCTTC.

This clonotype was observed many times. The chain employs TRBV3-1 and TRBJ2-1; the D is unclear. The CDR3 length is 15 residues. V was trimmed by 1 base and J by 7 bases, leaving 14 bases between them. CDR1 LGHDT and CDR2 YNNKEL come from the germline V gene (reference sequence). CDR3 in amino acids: CASSQAGRTSNEQFF. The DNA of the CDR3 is TGTGCCAGCAGCCAAGCCGGCCGGACCTCGAATGAGCAGTTCTTC.

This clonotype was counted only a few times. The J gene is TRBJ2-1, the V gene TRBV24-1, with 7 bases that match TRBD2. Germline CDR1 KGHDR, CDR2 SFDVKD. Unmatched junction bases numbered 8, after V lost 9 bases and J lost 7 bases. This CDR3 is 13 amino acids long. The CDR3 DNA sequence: TGTGCCACCGGGAAAGCGGGATCAAATGAGCAGTTCTTC. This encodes CATGKAGSNEQFF.

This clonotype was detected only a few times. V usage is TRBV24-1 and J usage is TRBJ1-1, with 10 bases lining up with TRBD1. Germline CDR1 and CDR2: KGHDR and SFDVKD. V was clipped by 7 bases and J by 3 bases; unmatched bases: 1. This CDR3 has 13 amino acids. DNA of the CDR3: TGTGCCACCAGGGGGACAGGGGACACTGAAGCTTTCTTT. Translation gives CATRGTGDTEAFF.